The clone carrying this T cell receptor (beta chain) was counted only a few times. The antigen remains undetermined. This sample stems from a study of T-cell reconstitution after alpha-beta-depleted transplantation in children. Points from the study as a whole: Several hundred graft clones that had expanded were reportedly the source of alpha-beta T cells about two months after transplant.

This CDR3 is built from 16 residues. Germline CDR1 SGHKS, CDR2 YYEKEE (reference sequence). Trimming pared 4 bases from V and 5 bases from J, leaving 21 bases between. Unique molecular identifiers were incorporated during preparation of the TCRbeta library. TCRdb ran MiXCR on the PCR reads and lists one entry per CDR3 protein. The top ten hold 2% of the sample, which has approximately 500,000 distinct CDR3 sequences, 10% seen once. This TCR came from a child aged 2-15 years with inherited bone marrow failure, due to receive a stem cell transplant. The chain joins TRBV5-5 to TRBJ2-5; the D call may be TRBD1 or TRBD2 (5 bases each). This specimen was PBMCs, taken before TCRalphabeta/CD19-depleted stem cell transplant. Here the CDR3 reads CASSRGSGAQGETQYF. CDR3 nucleotides: TGTGCCAGCAGCCGTGGTTCCGGGGCTCAAGGGGAGACCCAGTACTTC.